What follows are 15 T cell receptor beta chains derived from one specimen sequenced in a study of beta chain features in type 1 diabetes. Study-level findings and limits: Moderate yet significant TCRB CDR3 shortening was seen in Type 1 diabetes patients in all four CD4+ subsets.

Sequencing targeted expressed TCRB transcripts, as all isolated RNA had been reverse transcribed. Libraries were prepared by immunoSEQ multiplex PCR; TCRdb keeps only in-frame clonotypes and omits some of them. The data contain about 160,000 clones, roughly 60% of them singletons. Antigens of these TCRs are unknown. Input material: naive CD4+ T cells from blood. These receptors were taken from a man aged 25 to 40 with type 1 diabetes.

This rearrangement joins TRBV27 to TRBJ2-7; D is ambiguous. The CDR3 is 14 amino acids. Germline lookup yields CDR1 MNHEY and CDR2 SMNVEV (reference sequence). Trimming pared 4 bases from V and 3 bases from J, leaving 13 bases between. The CDR3 sequence: CASSSTDTYYEQYF. DNA of the CDR3: TGTGCCAGCAGTTCAACTGACACCTACTACGAGCAGTACTTC.

In DNA form, the CDR3 reads TGCAGCGCTATTCGGGGCCCGGAAGCTTTCTTT. Residues: CSAIRGPEAFF. This chain joins TRBV29-1 and TRBJ1-1, with D tentatively TRBD1 (5 bases). Germline values: CDR1 SQVTM, CDR2 ANQGSEA. The CDR3 spans 11 residues. The ends were cut back, 7 bases at V and 8 bases at J, with 14 bases in the middle.

CDR3 DNA: TGTGCCAGCAGCGTACTAGAGGGCACTAGCACAGATACGCAGTATTTT. Translated, it gives CASSVLEGTSTDTQYF. This chain uses TRBV9 with TRBJ2-3; D possibly corresponds to TRBD2 (5 bases). The CDR3 covers 16 residues. Germline CDR1 and CDR2: SGDLS and YYNGEE. V lost 1 base and J lost 0, with 12 bases in between.

This sequence joins TRBV5-4 and TRBJ2-3; D is uncertain. In germline, CDR1 is SGHNT, CDR2 YYREEE (reference sequence). Trimming took 1 base from V and 4 from J, leaving 7 bases between them. This CDR3 spans 13 amino acids. The CDR3 spells CASSLSDSDTQYF. In DNA, the CDR3 is TGTGCCAGCAGCTTGTCTGATTCAGATACGCAGTATTTT.

The gene calls are TRBV30 and TRBJ2-4; D remains ambiguous. Germline V gene lookup returns CDR1 GTSNPN and CDR2 SVGIG (reference sequence). Trimming cost V 0 bases and J 2 bases, with 5 bases left between them. The CDR3 is made up of 13 amino acids. Here the CDR3 reads CAWSVRPKNIQYF. CDR3 nucleotides: TGTGCCTGGAGTGTAAGGCCCAAAAACATTCAGTACTTC.

V usage is TRBV9 and J usage is TRBJ1-6; 8 positions match TRBD1. CDR1 and CDR2 (germline): SGDLS, YYNGEE. The CDR3 length is 15 residues. Trimming took 0 bases from V and 7 from J; bases not matched to a gene: 3. The CDR3: CASSVGTGWNSPLHF. In nucleotides, the CDR3 is TGTGCCAGCAGCGTAGGGACAGGGTGGAATTCACCCCTCCACTTT. Supplemented by reference TRBV9 and TRBJ1-6, the full variable domain reads DSGVTQTPKHLITATGQRVTLRCSPRSGDLSVYWYQQSLDQGLQFLIQYYNGEERAKGNILERFSAQQFPDLHSELNLSSLELGDSALYFCASSVGTGWNSPLHFGNGTRLTVT.

The rearrangement links TRBV30 to TRBJ1-6; D is undetermined. CDR1 and CDR2 (germline): GTSNPN, SVGIG (reference sequence). The CDR3 spans 15 residues. V gave up 0 bases and J gave up 8 bases, with 14 bases separating them. CDR3 DNA sequence: TGTGCCTGGAGTGTACCCCTAGCCACGGATTCACCCCTCCACTTT. Translated: CAWSVPLATDSPLHF.

The chain has TRBV5-4 and TRBJ2-7; D is uncertain. Germline values: CDR1 SGHNT, CDR2 YYREEE (reference sequence). The V end was cut by 1 base, the J end by 5 bases, with 13 bases between. The CDR3 loop spans 14 amino acids. As DNA, the CDR3 is TGTGCCAGCAGCTTGTCAAACAGTTGGAACGAGCAGTACTTC. Its translation is CASSLSNSWNEQYF. The full variable domain, with the rest looked up from reference TRBV5-4 and TRBJ2-7, is ETGVTQSPTHLIKTRGQQVTLRCSSQSGHNTVSWYQQALGQGPQFIFQYYREEENGRGNFPPRFSGLQFPNYSSELNVNALELDDSALYLCASSLSNSWNEQYFGPGTRLTVT.

V and J are TRBV21-1 and TRBJ2-3; the D call TRBD1 from the table was never checked on the DNA. TRBV21-1 has pseudogene status. This CDR3 region has 14 residues. CDR3 sequence: CASFDRVEPYTQYF. The CDR3 nucleotides read TGTGCCAGCTTTGACAGGGTAGAACCATATACGCAGTATTTT.

This chain links TRBV4-3 with TRBJ2-6, with 7 bases aligning to TRBD2. Germline V gene lookup returns CDR1 LGHNA and CDR2 YSLEER. The CDR3 consists of 17 residues. V trimming: 2 bases; J trimming: 4 bases; junction bases outside the gene matches: 8. CDR3 amino acids: CASSQSLAVGGANVLTF. Written as DNA, the CDR3 is TGCGCCAGCAGCCAATCCCTAGCGGTAGGAGGGGCCAACGTCCTGACTTTC.

This sequence joins TRBV11-2 and TRBJ1-2; D call uncertain. The CDR3 sequence is 13 residues long. Trimming removed 1 base at V and 8 bases at J, with 11 bases between. Germline CDR1 and CDR2: SGHAT and FQNNGV. The CDR3 is CASSLAGDHGYTF. The CDR3 coding sequence is TGTGCCAGCAGCTTAGCCGGGGATCACGGCTACACCTTC.

The rearrangement uses TRBV27 and TRBJ1-6, with D possibly TRBD1 on 6 matching bases. Trimming cost V 5 bases and J 6 bases, with 14 bases left between them. The CDR3 contains 15 residues. Germline V gene data show CDR1 as MNHEY and CDR2 as SMNVEV (reference sequence). The chain's CDR3 is CASSLSRGGNSPLHF. The CDR3 bases are TGTGCCAGCAGTCTGAGCCGAGGGGGTAATTCACCCCTCCACTTT.

In its sample, this clone was seen a few times. This chain uses TRBV30 with TRBJ1-2; the match to TRBD1 covers 8 bases. Germline CDR1 reads GTSNPN; CDR2 reads SVGIG (reference sequence). The CDR3 covers 15 residues. The V segment lost 1 base and the J segment 0 bases; nucleotides outside the gene matches: 4. CDR3 DNA sequence: TGTGCCTGGAGTGGGACAGGGACACCTAACTATGGCTACACCTTC. Its translation is CAWSGTGTPNYGYTF.

This clone was detected only a few times. V usage is TRBV9 and J usage is TRBJ2-5, with a tentative D call TRBD1 (6 bases). In germline, CDR1 is SGDLS, CDR2 YYNGEE. This CDR3 has 13 amino acids. Trimming removed 0 bases at V and 6 bases at J, with 9 bases between. CDR3 DNA sequence: TGTGCCAGCAGCGTAGACAGGGTAAAGACCCAGTACTTC. Its protein is CASSVDRVKTQYF.

Points on this clone: The same CDR3 arises from other DNA sequences in this sample as well. The chain links TRBV9 to TRBJ2-7, with D unclear. The V end lost 0 bases, the J end lost 4 bases, and 2 bases lay between the germline ends. In germline, CDR1 is SGDLS, CDR2 YYNGEE. CDR3 size: 11 residues. CDR3 amino acids: CASSVEYEQYF. The CDR3 nucleotides read TGTGCCAGCAGCGTAGAGTACGAGCAGTACTTC. The full variable domain, completed using reference TRBV9 and TRBJ2-7, is DSGVTQTPKHLITATGQRVTLRCSPRSGDLSVYWYQQSLDQGLQFLIQYYNGEERAKGNILERFSAQQFPDLHSELNLSSLELGDSALYFCASSVEYEQYFGPGTRLTVT.